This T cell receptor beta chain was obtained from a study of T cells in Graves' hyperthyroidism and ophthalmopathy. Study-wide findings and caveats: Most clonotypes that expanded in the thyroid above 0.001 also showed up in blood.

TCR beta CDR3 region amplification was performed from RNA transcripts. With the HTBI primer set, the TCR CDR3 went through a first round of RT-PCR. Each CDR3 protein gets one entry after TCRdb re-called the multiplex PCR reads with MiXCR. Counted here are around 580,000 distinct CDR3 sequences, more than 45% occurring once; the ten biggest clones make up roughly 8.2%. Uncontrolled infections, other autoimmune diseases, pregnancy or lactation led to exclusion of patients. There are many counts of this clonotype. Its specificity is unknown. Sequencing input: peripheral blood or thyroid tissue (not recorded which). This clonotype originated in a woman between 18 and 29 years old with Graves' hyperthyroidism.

The CDR3 spells CASSLDGFQPQHF. The DNA for the CDR3 is TGTGCCAGCAGCCTGGACGGCTTTCAGCCCCAGCATTTT. The chain employs TRBV3-1 and TRBJ1-5; D ambiguous. In germline, CDR1 is LGHDT, CDR2 YNNKEL (reference sequence). Deletions cut 4 bases from V and 6 bases from J, with 10 bases between. The CDR3 is 13 residues long.